These 20 T cell receptor beta chains were sequenced from one sample in a study of OX40 agonist ivuxolimab in advanced cancers. The protocol was immunoSEQ multiplex PCR, while the TCRdb copy is restricted to in-frame clones and leaves out a portion. The top ten hold 9.5% to 15% of the sample, which has 16,000 or so clones, about 75% seen once. Sequencing used CD4+ or CD8+ T cells sorted from blood, obtained in a trial of the OX40 agonist ivuxolimab. These receptors were obtained from an adult with an advanced solid tumor such as melanoma, head and neck, liver or kidney cancer.

This chain connects TRBV6-5 to TRBJ2-5, with TRBD1 identical over 10 bases. J lost 7 bases, V lost 4 bases, and 9 bases had no gene match. This CDR3 has 15 residues. Germline loops: CDR1 MNHEY, CDR2 SVGAGI. DNA for the CDR3: TGTGCCAGCAGTTTGGGACAGGGGATATGGGGGACCCAGTACTTC. It yields the protein CASSLGQGIWGTQYF.

This clone has a single count. The junction differs from germline at one of its ends, possibly a read error. The V and J genes are TRBV5-3 and TRBJ1-1, with a tentative D call TRBD1 (5 bases). TRBV5-3 is identified as an open reading frame with a role that is uncertain. The CDR3 has 13 amino acids. The CDR3: CASSLGENTEAFF. The CDR3 nucleotides are TGTGCCAGCAGCTTGGGGGAGAACACTGAAGCTTTCTTT.

The DNA for the CDR3 is TGCGCCAGCAGCCTCAGGGTAGACTATACTAACTATGGCTACACCTTC. This codes for CASSLRVDYTNYGYTF. The chain recombines TRBV4-3 with TRBJ1-2; D is perhaps TRBD1 (5 bases). Germline CDR1 is LGHNA and CDR2 is YSLEER. The CDR3 is 16 amino acids. Trimming took 4 bases from V and 0 from J, leaving 15 bases between them.

This chain uses TRBV9 with TRBJ2-3; D is perhaps TRBD2 (6 bases). This CDR3 spans 15 amino acids. CDR1 and CDR2 (germline): SGDLS, YYNGEE. The V and J ends lost 0 bases and 0 bases respectively, with 8 bases between them. The CDR3 nucleotides read TGTGCCAGCAGCGTAGCGGGGGAAAGCACAGATACGCAGTATTTT. Protein sequence: CASSVAGESTDTQYF.

The rearrangement uses TRBV13 and TRBJ1-1; D perhaps matches TRBD1 (5 bases). The V end was cut by 4 bases, the J end by 2 bases, with 11 bases between. CDR3 length: 14 residues. The germline gives CDR1 PRHDT, CDR2 FYEKMQ (reference sequence). CDR3 amino acids: CASSSGGSNTEAFF. DNA for the CDR3: TGTGCCAGCAGCTCCGGGGGAAGTAACACTGAAGCTTTCTTT.

J is TRBJ2-7 and V is TRBV2, with TRBD2 as a possible D gene (7 bases). The V end was cut by 7 bases, the J end by 0 bases, with 13 bases between. Germline CDR1 and CDR2: SNHLY and FYNNEI. The CDR3 length is 14 residues. The CDR3 spells CASIGGASSYEQYF. In DNA form, the CDR3 reads TGTGCCAGCATTGGGGGGGCGAGCTCCTACGAGCAGTACTTC.

A single count supports this clone. The gene calls are TRBV7-8 and TRBJ1-2; TRBD1 matches at 8 bases. Germline V gene data show CDR1 as SGHVS and CDR2 as FQNEAQ. V was clipped by 5 bases and J by 6 bases; unmatched bases: 14. The length of the CDR3 is 16 residues. The DNA for the CDR3 is TGTGCCAGCAGCCCCCTGACAGGGGAAAACCTGGATGGCTACACCTTC. Amino acids: CASSPLTGENLDGYTF.

The rearrangement links TRBV4-2 to TRBJ2-2; D is perhaps TRBD1 or TRBD2 (5 bases each). V lost 5 bases and J 5 bases, leaving 18 bases between the germline ends. Germline V lookup: CDR1 LGHNA, CDR2 YNFKEQ. There are 16 residues in the CDR3. The CDR3 bases are TGTGCCAGCAGCTTGGCCTGGGAGACAGTTACCGGGGAGCTGTTTTTT. Its protein product is CASSLAWETVTGELFF.

V and J are TRBV7-2 and TRBJ1-5; D gene unclear. CDR3 length: 14 residues. The germline V gene has CDR1 SGHTA and CDR2 FQGNSA. The V end was cut by 2 bases, the J end by 8 bases, with 13 bases between. CDR3 sequence: CASSLMDFFEPQHF. CDR3 DNA: TGTGCCAGCAGCTTAATGGACTTTTTCGAGCCCCAGCATTTT.

V usage is TRBV5-4 and J usage is TRBJ2-3, with 7 nucleotides matching TRBD1. This CDR3 has 13 amino acids. Germline loops: CDR1 SGHNT, CDR2 YYREEE (reference sequence). The trim removed 4 bases at V and 4 bases at J, leaving 3 bases unmatched. CDR3 loop: CASSQGGPDTQYF. DNA for the CDR3: TGTGCCAGCAGCCAAGGGGGCCCAGATACGCAGTATTTT.

This clone was counted a few times. The chain carries TRBV6-5 and TRBJ2-7, with 8 nucleotides matching TRBD2. Trimming cost V 0 bases and J 2 bases; bases outside gene matches: 6. CDR1 MNHEY and CDR2 SVGAGI come from the germline V gene. The CDR3 runs 16 residues. The chain's CDR3 is CASSYSSGGGTYEQYF. The CDR3 coding sequence is TGTGCCAGCAGTTACTCGAGCGGCGGGGGGACCTACGAGCAGTACTTC.

The CDR3 sequence is CASSWTSDTYEQYF. The DNA of the CDR3 is TGTGCCAGCAGTTGGACTAGCGACACCTACGAGCAGTACTTC. The chain combines TRBV27 with TRBJ2-7; 9 bases match TRBD2. V shed 4 bases and J 2 bases; nucleotides not matched to a gene: 3. The germline V gene has CDR1 MNHEY and CDR2 SMNVEV (reference sequence). CDR3 size: 14 residues.

The chain has TRBV6-5 and TRBJ2-1; a weak D match, TRBD1 (6 bases). V lost 0 bases, J lost 7 bases, and 10 bases lay in between. The germline CDR1 and CDR2 sequences are MNHEY and SVGAGI. The CDR3 loop spans 14 amino acids. CDR3 sequence reads: CASSYSPRGNEQFF. Here the CDR3 DNA reads TGTGCCAGCAGTTACTCACCTAGGGGGAATGAGCAGTTCTTC.

CDR3 loop: CASSLSGPGKGNEKLFF. DNA for the CDR3: TGTGCCAGCAGCTTATCGGGGCCGGGGAAGGGGAATGAAAAACTGTTTTTT. The chain employs TRBV11-2 and TRBJ1-4; tentative D call: TRBD1 (5 bases). The CDR3 spans 17 residues. V was clipped by 2 bases and J by 5 bases, with 18 bases between them. CDR1 SGHAT and CDR2 FQNNGV come from the germline V gene.

Comments on this clone: At the DNA level, this CDR3 is encoded by other sequences in the same sample as well. The chain combines TRBV11-2 with TRBJ2-1, with D unresolved. CDR1 SGHAT and CDR2 FQNNGV come from the germline V gene. The CDR3 covers 12 residues. Trimming took off 1 base at V and 7 bases at J, with 5 bases between the two ends. The CDR3 here is CASSLAGNEQFF. The CDR3 DNA sequence: TGTGCCAGCAGCTTAGCGGGTAATGAGCAGTTCTTC.

This sequence joins TRBV7-8 and TRBJ2-7; D is unresolved. This CDR3 contains 14 residues. Germline-derived CDR1 and CDR2 are SGHVS and FQNEAQ. V lost 5 bases, J lost 6 bases, and 17 bases lay in between. The DNA for the CDR3 is TGTGCCAGCAGCCCGAACCCCTCTACTCGCGAGCAGTACTTC. Protein sequence: CASSPNPSTREQYF.

This clone has a handful of counts. V is TRBV7-3 and J is TRBJ1-2; D remains ambiguous. The germline V gene encodes CDR1 SGHTA and CDR2 FQGTGA. CDR3 length: 14 residues. The ends were cut back, 5 bases at V and 3 bases at J, with 13 bases in the middle. CDR3 region: CASSPQAADYGYTF. Here the CDR3 DNA reads TGTGCCAGCAGCCCCCAGGCGGCCGACTATGGCTACACCTTC.

A few counts support this clone. The CDR3 spells CASSLTADRPNYGYTF. CDR3 nucleotide sequence: TGTGCCAGCAGTTTAACCGCCGACAGGCCTAACTATGGCTACACCTTC. This chain links TRBV27 with TRBJ1-2, with a tentative D call TRBD1 (6 bases). Per the germline V gene, CDR1 is MNHEY and CDR2 is SMNVEV (reference sequence). V dropped 2 bases and J dropped 0 bases, with 13 bases sitting between them. This CDR3 is built from 16 residues.

The V call is TRBV5-4, the J call TRBJ1-4; 8 nucleotides line up with TRBD1. After removal of 2 bases from V and 5 bases from J, the junction contained 5 bases not matched to a gene. From germline, CDR1 is SGHNT and CDR2 YYREEE (reference sequence). The CDR3 extends over 15 amino acids. CDR3 coding DNA: TGTGCCAGCAGCTTCTCAGGGGGCCTAAATGAAAAACTGTTTTTT. This sequence encodes CASSFSGGLNEKLFF.

The chain employs TRBV27 and TRBJ2-1; 8 nucleotides agree with TRBD1. V was clipped by 4 bases and J by 7 bases; unmatched bases: 6. In germline, CDR1 is MNHEY, CDR2 SMNVEV (reference sequence). There are 14 residues in the CDR3. Written as DNA, the CDR3 is TGTGCCAGCAGTTCCCGGCAGGGGGCGAATGAGCAGTTCTTC. It yields the protein CASSSRQGANEQFF.